The sequence of this TCR beta chain was determined in a study of shared clonotypes between healthy human individuals. Germline V gene sequence: CDR1 MDHEN, CDR2 SYDVKM. Trimming pared 3 bases from V and 5 bases from J, leaving 17 bases between. The CDR3 totals 15 residues. Only in-frame clones appear in the TCRdb table, and some are missing; sequencing was by immunoSEQ multiplex PCR. Altogether about 1 million clones are present, roughly 75% being singletons, with the ten largest covering 1.5%. Those who donated, Caucasian adults without exception, all lived in Nashville, Tennessee. V gene TRBV28 combines with J gene TRBJ2-7; D is possibly TRBD1 (5 bases). The sample comprised memory CD4+ T cells sorted from blood. Subset reported: CD45RA-negative fraction. The clonotype originates from a man between 18 and 29 years old in good health. The CDR3 sequence: CASSFWGPVANEQYF. The CDR3, as DNA: TGTGCCAGCAGTTTTTGGGGCCCCGTCGCGAACGAGCAGTACTTC.